This entry lists 28 T cell receptor beta chains sequenced from one sample in a study of T cells in Graves' hyperthyroidism and ophthalmopathy. RNA transcripts gave rise to amplified TCR beta CDR3 regions. The TCR CDR3 was amplified in a first-round RT-PCR using the HTBI primer set. A single record per CDR3 protein comes from TCRdb applying MiXCR to the multiplex PCR reads. Of around 450,000 distinct CDR3 sequences in the sample, approximately 14% are singletons; the top ten hold less than 15%. The sample was blood. These TCRs come from a woman aged 18-30 years with Graves' hyperthyroidism.

This clonotype was observed many times. The chain links TRBV27 to TRBJ2-1; D is unresolved. This CDR3 contains 15 residues. Trimming stripped 4 bases from V and 4 bases from J, with 14 bases between. The germline gives CDR1 MNHEY, CDR2 SMNVEV (reference sequence). The CDR3 DNA reads as TGTGCCAGCAGTTCCCCACCAGTCTTGTACAATGAGCAGTTCTTC. Amino acids: CASSSPPVLYNEQFF.

The V gene is TRBV19, the J gene TRBJ2-1; 8 bases agree with TRBD2. Trimming at V came to 7 bases and at J to 4 bases, leaving 6 bases not matched to a gene. The CDR3 sequence is 14 residues long. Germline values: CDR1 LNHDA, CDR2 SQIVND (reference sequence). The CDR3 reads CASNGGRNYNEQFF. In DNA, the CDR3 is TGTGCCAGTAATGGCGGGAGGAATTACAATGAGCAGTTCTTC.

This chain uses TRBV5-1 with TRBJ2-7; tentative D call: TRBD2 (5 bases). The CDR3 is 14 residues long. With 4 bases removed from V and 1 base from J, the gap between germline ends came to 12 bases. CDR1 and CDR2 (germline): SGHRS, YFSETQ. The chain's CDR3 is CASSADWGSYEQYF. Written as DNA, the CDR3 is TGCGCCAGCAGCGCGGACTGGGGATCCTACGAGCAGTACTTC.

The chain recombines TRBV20-1 with TRBJ1-5, with no clear D. Germline CDR1 is DFQATT and CDR2 is SNEGSKA (reference sequence). V was trimmed by 2 bases and J by 9 bases, leaving 8 bases between them. The CDR3 is made up of 11 amino acids. The CDR3 region has the DNA TGCAGTGCTAGATATTTGGGGCCCCAGCATTTT. Its translation is CSARYLGPQHF.

Only a few counts were recorded for this clonotype. V and J are TRBV12-3 or TRBV12-4 and TRBJ2-2; D not certain. The V gene lost 3 bases and the J gene lost 0 bases, with 14 bases spanning the gap. This CDR3 is built from 17 residues. The CDR3 spells CASSFIKGYANTGELFF. The CDR3 DNA sequence: TGTGCCAGCAGTTTCATCAAGGGTTACGCGAACACCGGGGAGCTGTTTTTT.

The J gene is TRBJ1-6, the V gene TRBV27, with D hard to call. In germline, CDR1 is MNHEY, CDR2 SMNVEV (reference sequence). The CDR3 totals 16 residues. V lost 3 bases to trimming and J lost 2 bases, with 11 bases between them. The DNA for the CDR3 is TGTGCCAGCAGTTTGAGTTGGCGGACCTATAATTCACCCCTCCACTTT. Translating it yields CASSLSWRTYNSPLHF.

This clonotype was counted many times. CDR3 in DNA: TGCGCCAGCAGTCAAGACGTGGGTAGCAATCAGCCCCAGCATTTT. Its translation: CASSQDVGSNQPQHF. The chain recombines TRBV5-1 with TRBJ1-5, with D unclear. The CDR3 is 15 amino acids. V was cut by 5 bases and J by 0 bases, with 12 bases left in between. Germline V gives CDR1 SGHRS, CDR2 YFSETQ.

This clonotype was observed at least ten times. The V gene is TRBV4-1, the J gene TRBJ2-7, with 7 bases identical to TRBD1. With 2 bases clipped from V and 1 base from J, the junction kept 8 bases outside the gene matches. Germline V gene lookup returns CDR1 MGHRA and CDR2 YSYEKL. This CDR3 has 16 residues. The CDR3 loop is CASSQSPRTGSYEQYF. The CDR3 nucleotides read TGCGCCAGCAGCCAAAGCCCTCGGACAGGATCCTACGAGCAGTACTTC.

This chain joins TRBV6-5 and TRBJ1-1; D unresolved. Trimming removed 5 bases from V and 3 bases from J, with 13 bases in between. The CDR3 is 14 amino acids. Germline assignment: CDR1 MNHEY and CDR2 SVGAGI. DNA for the CDR3: TGTGCCAGCAGTAACAGAGTTAAGGACACTGAAGCTTTCTTT. Translated, it gives CASSNRVKDTEAFF.

CDR3 nucleotides: TGCAGTGCTAGAGATTGGGAGGGGATCTCCTACGAGCAGTACTTC. Translation: CSARDWEGISYEQYF. V usage is TRBV20-1 and J usage is TRBJ2-7; 7 bases align to TRBD2. V lost 0 bases to trimming and J lost 0 bases; unmatched junction nucleotides: 5. This CDR3 region has 15 residues. Germline CDR1 and CDR2: DFQATT and SNEGSKA (reference sequence).

This clonotype was seen a few times. In DNA, the CDR3 is TGCGCCAGCAGCCCCCTCCCTCTGACCCCGGGAGGCAATCAGCCCCAGCATTTT. This gives the protein CASSPLPLTPGGNQPQHF. The chain couples TRBV5-1 to TRBJ1-5; D remains ambiguous. The CDR3 extends over 18 amino acids. Germline V gene lookup returns CDR1 SGHRS and CDR2 YFSETQ. Trimming removed 4 bases from V and 2 bases from J, with 22 bases in between.

This clonotype was detected many times. The gene calls are TRBV6-2 or TRBV6-3 and TRBJ2-1; 7 bases align to TRBD1. Germline CDR1 MNHEY, CDR2 SVGEGT. Unmatched junction bases numbered 12, after V lost 6 bases and J lost 10 bases. The length of the CDR3 is 14 residues. This CDR3 reads CASRQTGPSREQFF. CDR3 nucleotides: TGTGCCAGCAGACAGACAGGGCCGTCTCGCGAGCAGTTCTTC.

The chain carries TRBV5-1 and TRBJ2-1, with D tentatively TRBD1 (6 bases). Germline V gene lookup returns CDR1 SGHRS and CDR2 YFSETQ. The CDR3 contains 13 residues. V was clipped by 4 bases and J by 9 bases, with 14 bases between them. This CDR3 reads CASSQPGVGEQFF. CDR3 nucleotide sequence: TGCGCCAGCAGCCAGCCAGGGGTGGGTGAGCAGTTCTTC.

The table lists this clonotype with many counts. The chain carries TRBV3-1 and TRBJ2-5; 7 nucleotides match TRBD2. CDR3 length: 14 residues. The V segment lost 4 bases and the J segment 4 bases; nucleotides outside the gene matches: 6. Germline CDR1 LGHDT, CDR2 YNNKEL (reference sequence). This chain's CDR3 is CASSLWDYGETQYF. CDR3 coding DNA: TGTGCCAGCAGCCTGTGGGACTATGGAGAGACCCAGTACTTC.

This clonotype occurred many times. The V call is TRBV5-1, the J call TRBJ2-7, with D tentatively TRBD2 (6 bases). The CDR3 has 15 amino acids. Germline assignment: CDR1 SGHRS and CDR2 YFSETQ. The ends were cut back, 4 bases at V and 4 bases at J, with 18 bases in the middle. CDR3 sequence (DNA): TGCGCCAGCAGCGCGGGGCTAGCGCCCAAATACGAGCAGTACTTC. As protein: CASSAGLAPKYEQYF.

This clonotype was observed at least ten times. V and J are TRBV15 and TRBJ1-4; D gene uncertain. With 1 base removed from V and 0 bases from J, the gap between germline ends came to 6 bases. From germline, CDR1 is LNHNV and CDR2 YYDKDF (reference sequence). This CDR3 spans 15 amino acids. The CDR3, as DNA: TGTGCCACCAGCAGAGGACGGGCAACTAATGAAAAACTGTTTTTT. Amino acids: CATSRGRATNEKLFF.

This clonotype was recorded a few times. The chain joins TRBV6-2 or TRBV6-3 to TRBJ2-7; D may be TRBD1 (6 bases). This CDR3 contains 16 residues. Trimming took off 0 bases at V and 4 bases at J, with 16 bases between the two ends. Looked up from germline, CDR1 is MNHEY and CDR2 is SVGEGT. CDR3 sequence (DNA): TGTGCCAGCAGTTACTCCCTGAGGACAGCCAATTACGAGCAGTACTTC. This encodes CASSYSLRTANYEQYF.

This clonotype was seen repeatedly, ten times or more. The gene calls are TRBV20-1 and TRBJ2-7; a weak D match, TRBD2 (6 bases). V was clipped by 0 bases and J by 6 bases, with 18 bases between them. Germline V gene lookup returns CDR1 DFQATT and CDR2 SNEGSKA (reference sequence). The CDR3 consists of 15 residues. CDR3 nucleotide sequence: TGCAGTGCTAGAGATCTTGGCAGGGAGGCTTTCGAGCAGTACTTC. The encoded protein is CSARDLGREAFEQYF.

CDR3 coding DNA: TGTGCCAGCAGTTACGCCAGGGGATCAGATACGCAGTATTTT. It encodes CASSYARGSDTQYF. J is TRBJ2-3 and V is TRBV6-5, with D possibly TRBD1 on 6 matching bases. The germline V gene encodes CDR1 MNHEY and CDR2 SVGAGI. The CDR3 is 14 residues long. Trimming left V 2 bases short and J 4 bases short, with 10 bases between.

V and J are TRBV4-2 and TRBJ2-7; D is possibly TRBD2 (6 bases). The V gene lost 0 bases and the J gene lost 1 base, with 16 bases spanning the gap. The CDR3 sequence is 17 residues long. Germline-derived CDR1 and CDR2 are LGHNA and YNFKEQ. The CDR3 loop reads CASSQDGWGVGSYEQYF. CDR3 nucleotide sequence: TGTGCCAGCAGCCAAGACGGCTGGGGGGTCGGTTCCTACGAGCAGTACTTC.

This clonotype was observed many times. The chain is built from TRBV11-2 and TRBJ2-7, with a weak D call TRBD1 (6 bases). Germline CDR1 SGHAT, CDR2 FQNNGV. The length of the CDR3 is 14 residues. The V and J ends lost 5 bases and 3 bases respectively, with 14 bases between them. CDR3 nucleotide sequence: TGTGCCAGCAGCCCCCGACAGGCCATCTACGAGCAGTACTTC. Translated, it gives CASSPRQAIYEQYF.

This clonotype was seen once. A read error may be the cause here, since a much bigger clone is one base away. The chain recombines TRBV20-1 with TRBJ2-1; D may be TRBD2 (5 bases). Germline V gene sequence: CDR1 DFQATT, CDR2 SNEGSKA (reference sequence). This CDR3 spans 10 amino acids. The CDR3 reads CSGGLLEQSF. For the CDR3, the DNA is TGCAGTGGAGGGCTTCTTGAGCAGTCCTTC.

This clonotype has a count of ten or more. V and J are TRBV5-1 and TRBJ2-7; TRBD2 matches 9 bases. Germline assignment: CDR1 SGHRS and CDR2 YFSETQ. V trimming: 0 bases; J trimming: 7 bases; junction bases outside the gene matches: 2. CDR3 length equals 13 residues. The CDR3, as DNA: TGCGCCAGCAGCTTGGATGCGGGAGGGGAGCAGTACTTC. Its translation is CASSLDAGGEQYF.

This clonotype was detected a few times. The J gene is TRBJ2-5, the V gene TRBV28, with TRBD2 matching 7 bases. The CDR3 has 15 amino acids. Trimming at V came to 4 bases and at J to 1 base, leaving 6 bases not matched to a gene. Germline CDR1 MDHEN, CDR2 SYDVKM. The CDR3 sequence is CASSWGGRSQETQYF. The CDR3 DNA is TGTGCCAGCAGTTGGGGGGGGAGGAGCCAAGAGACCCAGTACTTC.

Many counts were recorded for this clonotype. This sequence joins TRBV7-2 and TRBJ1-3; no definite D call. CDR3 size: 15 residues. V lost 1 base and J 1 base, leaving 8 bases between the germline ends. Germline V CDR1 and CDR2: SGHTA, FQGNSA. The DNA of the CDR3 is TGTGCCAGCAGCTTAGAAGGGAATTCTGGAAACACCATATATTTT. This codes for CASSLEGNSGNTIYF.

Ten or more counts support this clonotype. V usage is TRBV6-1 and J usage is TRBJ2-7; tentative D call: TRBD1 (5 bases). The CDR3 is 15 amino acids. V was trimmed by 0 bases and J by 4 bases, leaving 13 bases between them. In germline, CDR1 is MNHNS, CDR2 SASEGT. CDR3 DNA sequence: TGTGCCAGCAGTGAAGCGCAGGCAGGGCCTTACGAGCAGTACTTC. It translates to CASSEAQAGPYEQYF.

This chain links TRBV15 with TRBJ2-3; D gene ambiguous. The germline V and J ends were trimmed by 1 base and 2 bases, with 16 bases remaining between them. This CDR3 has 17 residues. CDR1 LNHNV and CDR2 YYDKDF come from the germline V gene (reference sequence). Here the CDR3 reads CATSRGGGLRHTDTQYF. In DNA, the CDR3 is TGTGCCACCAGCAGAGGAGGTGGATTGCGGCACACAGATACGCAGTATTTT.

This clonotype was seen many times. CDR3 in amino acids: CASRRVGSYNSPLHF. CDR3 nucleotides: TGTGCCAGCAGGAGGGTCGGCTCCTATAATTCACCCCTCCACTTT. This chain uses TRBV6-2 or TRBV6-3 with TRBJ1-6; D uncertain. This CDR3 has 15 residues. V was trimmed by 6 bases and J by 0 bases, leaving 9 bases between them. Per the germline V gene, CDR1 is MNHEY and CDR2 is SVGEGT.